A selection of T cell receptor beta chains follows, all from one sample in a study of T cell responses to AZD1222 COVID-19 vaccine. Libraries were prepared by immunoSEQ multiplex PCR; TCRdb keeps only in-frame clonotypes and omits some of them. The table has more than 65,000 clones, 70% to 90% seen once; the top ten hold about 3%. The sample was peripheral blood, taken 28 days after the second AZD1222 dose. These receptors all stem from an adult who received the AZD1222 COVID-19 vaccine. The conserved cysteine and the conserved F or W are not part of the CDR3 here. Fields, in order: V gene, CDR3 protein.

V gene: TRBV5-6; CDR3 protein: ASTSGALGEQY
V gene: TRBV5-6; CDR3 protein: ASSLVRGNYGYT
V gene: TRBV6-1; CDR3 protein: ASSDPRLNRDGYGYT
V gene: TRBV28; CDR3 protein: ASSLSAGELF
V gene: TRBV30; CDR3 protein: AWMLAGFGNTIY
V gene: TRBV10-3; CDR3 protein: AISAGKTQY
V gene: TRBV6-1; CDR3 protein: ASSGGRDRGGNQPQH
V gene: TRBV28; CDR3 protein: ASSLAGSGNQPQH
V gene: TRBV9; CDR3 protein: ASSKTTGYNQPQH
V gene: TRBV6-5; CDR3 protein: ASRDSPAYEQY
V gene: TRBV3-1/TRBV3-2; CDR3 protein: ASSPDTGRGYEQY
V gene: TRBV7-3; CDR3 protein: ASSLSSGSDYGYT
V gene: TRBV28; CDR3 protein: ASSSRTGRGADTQY
V gene: TRBV4-2; CDR3 protein: ASSQRTGPYEQY
V gene: TRBV21-1; CDR3 protein: ASSSRDGRFDEQF
V gene: TRBV11-2; CDR3 protein: ASSPDTMNTEAF
V gene: TRBV19; CDR3 protein: ASSTGGQKNTIY
V gene: TRBV19; CDR3 protein: ASSTGLDTDTQY
V gene: TRBV5-1; CDR3 protein: ASSPTGVRVAGDQETQY
V gene: TRBV6-6; CDR3 protein: ASSLRTSGKAN
V gene: TRBV29-1; CDR3 protein: SVGQGRVEGYT
V gene: TRBV29-1; CDR3 protein: SVEEGYT
V gene: TRBV12-3/TRBV12-4; CDR3 protein: ASSLRDALEAF
V gene: TRBV9; CDR3 protein: ASSLSGDSSDTQY
V gene: TRBV28; CDR3 protein: ASSRNTEAF
V gene: TRBV7-3; CDR3 protein: ASSSYRTSGSFGEQF
V gene: TRBV7-2; CDR3 protein: ASSLSRAGASEQY
V gene: TRBV18; CDR3 protein: ASSPSNRRGDTEAF
V gene: TRBV2; CDR3 protein: ASSEVRRTQPQH
V gene: TRBV25-1; CDR3 protein: ASSGFYGYT
V gene: TRBV20-1; CDR3 protein: SARVGAQAF
V gene: TRBV6-5; CDR3 protein: ASKLTSTDTQY
V gene: TRBV9; CDR3 protein: ASSAQGRNQPQH
V gene: TRBV6-6; CDR3 protein: ASSYSTRAANYGYT
V gene: TRBV27; CDR3 protein: ASSQAAVQRSYNEQF
V gene: TRBV5-4; CDR3 protein: ASSLAGGEKLF
V gene: TRBV4-2; CDR3 protein: ASSLYPSVSLSSNEKLF
V gene: TRBV30; CDR3 protein: AWSVVYGYT
V gene: TRBV6-5; CDR3 protein: ASNFGQEQPQH
V gene: TRBV19; CDR3 protein: ASTIRGGGGRSNEQF
V gene: TRBV11-2; CDR3 protein: ASSLVGGTEAF
V gene: TRBV20-1; CDR3 protein: SASGLASGPTYEQY